This T cell receptor beta chain was retrieved from a study of T cells after yellow fever vaccination. TCRdb passed the 5' RACE reads through MiXCR, listing each CDR3 protein once. The sample lists about 330,000 distinct CDR3 sequences, 7% to 10% occurring once. The germline V gene has CDR1 LGHNA and CDR2 YSLEER. With 4 bases removed from V and 2 bases from J, the gap between germline ends came to 9 bases. CDR3 length: 15 residues. The chain couples TRBV4-3 to TRBJ2-6; D unclear. The receptor was derived from a young man who received the YFV17D yellow fever vaccine. Here the sequenced sample was PBMCs, taken about 49 days after the first yellow fever vaccination. The CDR3 nucleotides read TGCGCCAGCAGCCGGCATGGGGCTGGGGCCAACGTCCTGACTTTC. Translated, it gives CASSRHGAGANVLTF.